The rows below give T cell receptor beta chains drawn from one sample of a study of cytotoxic CD8 clonotypes in ibrutinib-treated CLL. Profiled with immunoSEQ multiplex PCR; TCRdb holds only in-frame clones, not every one. The sample records about 270,000 clones, approximately 79% being singletons. The starting material was PBMCs, obtained at disease progression, from a patient treated with ibrutinib. The source of these receptors is a human donor with chronic lymphocytic leukemia. Both conserved end residues are part of each CDR3. D genes are given only for firm matches. The size entry is marked missing in some rows and otherwise reads once, few, many or a size class.

D gene	clone size	J gene	V gene	CDR3 DNA	CDR3 protein
.	.	TRBJ1-2	TRBV5-4	TGTGCCAGCAGCACCAACAGGATACTCCCCTATGGCTACACCTTC	CASSTNRILPYGYTF
.	.	TRBJ2-7	TRBV18	TGTGCCAGCTCACGAGACAGGTTATACCGCGAGCAGTACTTC	CASSRDRLYREQYF
TRBD2	.	TRBJ2-7	TRBV7-9	TGTGCCAGCAGCTCGGGAGGGGTCGACGAGCAGTACTTC	CASSSGGVDEQYF
.	once	TRBJ2-5	TRBV13	TGTGCCAGCAGCTCCAGTATGGGGGGTAAGGAGACCCAGTACTTC	CASSSSMGGKETQYF
.	.	TRBJ2-5	TRBV13	TGTGCCAGCAGCCTCATACAGGAAAAGGGAGGAGAGACCCAGTACTTC	CASSLIQEKGGETQYF
.	.	TRBJ2-2	TRBV28	TGTGCCAGCAGTTTTTGGCGGAACACCGGGGAGCTGTTTTTT	CASSFWRNTGELFF
.	.	TRBJ1-1	TRBV9	TGTGCCAGCAGCGTAGGAACAGGGCCTTTAGGGCTCATCTTT	CASSVGTGPLGLIF
.	few	TRBJ2-5	TRBV18	TGTGCCAGCTCACCTAGTCGAGAGACCCAGTACTTC	CASSPSRETQYF
.	.	TRBJ2-7	TRBV15	TGTGCCACCAGCAGAACTTATGGGAGACTCACCTACGAGCAGTACTTC	CATSRTYGRLTYEQYF
.	few	TRBJ1-2	TRBV29-1	TGCAGCGTTGGGACGGAGGGTTTGGGCTACACCTTC	CSVGTEGLGYTF
TRBD1	.	TRBJ1-1	TRBV27	TGTGCCAGCAGTTTACCAGGGGGTACTGAAGCTTTCTTT	CASSLPGGTEAFF
.	.	TRBJ2-7	TRBV5-1	TGCGCCAGCAGCTTTAGGAGTCTTTCCTACGAGCAGTACTTC	CASSFRSLSYEQYF
.	.	TRBJ1-1	TRBV25-1	TGTGCCAGCAGTGAACAGGGATGGACTGAAGCTTTCTTT	CASSEQGWTEAFF
.	.	TRBJ2-2	TRBV11-3	TGTGCCAGCAGCATCGGAACTATGGGAACCGGGGAGCTGTTTTTT	CASSIGTMGTGELFF
.	.	TRBJ1-2	TRBV5-1	TGCGCCAGCAGCCCCTATGAAACCAGCTATGGCTACACCTTC	CASSPYETSYGYTF
TRBD2	.	TRBJ2-2	TRBV9	TGTGCCAGCAGCGTAGTCCCAGCGGGAGGGGCCGGGGAGCTGTTTTTT	CASSVVPAGGAGELFF
.	.	TRBJ2-7	TRBV6-5	TGTGCCAGCAGCCAGCGGAACTCCTACGAGCAGTACTTC	CASSQRNSYEQYF
.	.	TRBJ2-6	TRBV5-6	TGTGCCAGCAGCTTGGCGGGCGGTTCTGGGGCCAACGTCCTGACTTTC	CASSLAGGSGANVLTF
.	.	TRBJ2-1	TRBV4-1	TGCGCCAGCAGCGTGGGGACAGCTGGGGGGAATGAGCAGTTCTTC	CASSVGTAGGNEQFF
.	.	TRBJ1-2	TRBV6-4	TGTGCCAGCAGTGACTCGGCGGGGTCCGGCTACACCTTC	CASSDSAGSGYTF
.	.	TRBJ2-1	TRBV7-5	TGTGTCAGAAGCTTACCGGGACTAGCGGGAGGGGGCTCCTACAATGAGCAGTTCTTC	CVRSLPGLAGGGSYNEQFF
TRBD1	.	TRBJ1-2	TRBV2	TGTGCCAGCAGGATGGACAGGGTGGATGGCTACACCTTC	CASRMDRVDGYTF
.	.	TRBJ2-1	TRBV29-1	TGCAGCGTTCCACCCGGTACTGGTTTCAATGAGCAGTTCTTC	CSVPPGTGFNEQFF
.	once	TRBJ2-7	TRBV7-9	TGTGCCAGCAGAGCCGAGGGTACAGGTTTCTCCTACGAGCAGTACTTC	CASRAEGTGFSYEQYF
.	.	TRBJ1-5	TRBV27	TGTGCCAGCAGTTTGGCCCGGAGTAGTAGCCAGCCCCAGCATTTT	CASSLARSSSQPQHF
.	.	TRBJ2-7	TRBV7-9	TGTGCCAGCAGCTCTAGGGACCAAACTCCCTACGAGCAGTACTTC	CASSSRDQTPYEQYF
TRBD2	.	TRBJ2-1	TRBV7-3	TGTGCCAGCAGCCACGGACTAGCGAATGAGCAGTTCTTC	CASSHGLANEQFF
.	once	TRBJ2-5	TRBV5-1	TGCGCCAGCAGCTTGACCGCGGGACGGGAGACCCAGTACTTC	CASSLTAGRETQYF
.	.	TRBJ1-1	TRBV10-2	TGCGCCAGCAGTGAGTTCCGGACATCTGAAGCTTTCTTT	CASSEFRTSEAFF
.	.	TRBJ2-1	TRBV4-1	TGCGCCAGCAGCCAAGAGAGGACTGCTAGGAATGAGCAGTTCTTC	CASSQERTARNEQFF
TRBD2	once	TRBJ2-7	TRBV19	TGTGCCAGTAGTGCTATTCCACTAGCGGGACCTACCTACGAGCAGTACTTC	CASSAIPLAGPTYEQYF
TRBD1	.	TRBJ2-2	TRBV10-1	TGCGCCAGTTCCGGGACAGGGAACACCGGGGAGCTGTTTTTT	CASSGTGNTGELFF
.	.	TRBJ1-2	TRBV9	TGTGCCAGCAGCCCCTTAGGCAGGGACTATGGCTACACCTTC	CASSPLGRDYGYTF
TRBD1	.	TRBJ1-2	TRBV10-3	TGTGCCATCAACTGGGACAGGGACTCCTATGGCTACACCTTC	CAINWDRDSYGYTF
.	.	TRBJ1-1	TRBV19	TGTGCCAGTAGCCAAAGAAACACTGAAGCTTTCTTT	CASSQRNTEAFF
.	.	TRBJ1-1	TRBV29-1	TGCAGCGTTGATAAGACGGGGGCGAGAACTGAAGCTTTCTTT	CSVDKTGARTEAFF
.	.	TRBJ1-3	TRBV10-3	TGTGCCATCAGGGCAAGGGACTTGCCCGCTGGAAACACCATATATTTT	CAIRARDLPAGNTIYF
.	.	TRBJ2-5	TRBV5-1	TGCGCCAGCAGCTTGGGGCTGCGGGGCCGCCAAGAGACCCAGTACTTC	CASSLGLRGRQETQYF
.	.	TRBJ2-3	TRBV11-1	TGTGCCAGCAGCTTTCGAGTGGGTTGGAGAGGCACAGATACGCAGTATTTT	CASSFRVGWRGTDTQYF
.	.	TRBJ1-2	TRBV6-6	TGTGCCAGCAACATGGGCTATGGCTACACCTTC	CASNMGYGYTF
.	few	TRBJ2-7	TRBV2	TGTGCCAGCAGTCTTGACTACTACGAGCAGTACTTC	CASSLDYYEQYF
.	.	TRBJ1-2	TRBV6-1	TGTGCCAGCACGGGGATTAACTATGGCTACACCTTC	CASTGINYGYTF
TRBD1	.	TRBJ1-4	TRBV14	TGTGCCAGCAGCCAAGGCGGACAGGGGGTGCGGCTGTTTTTT	CASSQGGQGVRLFF
.	.	TRBJ1-3	TRBV4-1	TGCGCCAGCAGCCAGGTCCCAGGGAAACCCTCTGGAAACACCATATATTTT	CASSQVPGKPSGNTIYF
.	.	TRBJ2-1	TRBV9	TGTGCCAGCAGCCCATTGTCTCGGTACAATGAGCAGTTCTTC	CASSPLSRYNEQFF
TRBD2	.	TRBJ2-1	TRBV6-6	TGTGCCAGCAGTGTTGGGGGGGAGGTCGGCTACAATGAGCAGTTCTTC	CASSVGGEVGYNEQFF
.	.	TRBJ2-3	TRBV7-6	TGTGCCAGCAGCTTAGCGATCCCCACCTTCTCCGGGCCAGATACGCAGTATTTT	CASSLAIPTFSGPDTQYF
.	.	TRBJ2-3	TRBV5-1	TGCGCCAGCAGTTCCTTGGTTGTGACAGATACGCAGTATTTT	CASSSLVVTDTQYF
.	.	TRBJ1-1	TRBV9	TGTGCCAGCAGCGTAGCTACTGTGAACACTGAAGCTTTCTTT	CASSVATVNTEAFF
TRBD2	.	TRBJ2-7	TRBV4-3	TGCGCCAGCAGCCAAAGCACTAGCGGGAGTTGGCCCTACGAGCAGTACTTC	CASSQSTSGSWPYEQYF
TRBD2	.	TRBJ2-7	TRBV7-2	TGTGCCAGCAGCGTGGGGACTAGCGGGATCTACGAGCAGTACTTC	CASSVGTSGIYEQYF